This TCR beta chain was captured in a study of radiotherapy plus CTLA-4 blockade in lung cancer. Study-level results: Peripheral blood showed expansion of tumor-derived TCR clones after radiotherapy and ipilimumab.

Repertoires were generated with immunoSEQ multiplex PCR, while TCRdb's copy carries only in-frame clones and drops some. The sample has around 37,000 clones, about four fifths seen once. V lost 2 bases to trimming and J lost 7 bases; unmatched junction nucleotides: 11. This CDR3 is 17 amino acids long. CDR1 and CDR2 (germline): SNHLY, FYNNEI. Comment on this clone: The target antigen is unknown.

V gene TRBV2 combines with J gene TRBJ2-1; 10 nucleotides align to TRBD1. The receptor was isolated from a human donor with non-small cell lung cancer that progressed on radiotherapy plus ipilimumab. The sample was peripheral blood, taken from a patient treated with radiotherapy plus ipilimumab. In nucleotides, the CDR3 is TGTGCCAGCAGTGAACCGGGGTATGTGGGACAGGGGAATGAGCAGTTCTTC. It translates to CASSEPGYVGQGNEQFF.